These 27 T cell receptor beta chains were all obtained from the same sample, sequenced in a study of long-term antiretroviral therapy in people with HIV. The libraries were made with immunoSEQ v3.0 at survey level. Only in-frame clones appear in the TCRdb table, and some are missing; sequencing was by immunoSEQ multiplex PCR. This table has roughly 18,000 clones, approximately 84% appearing once. This specimen was unsorted PBMCs, taken 0.9 years after starting antiretroviral therapy. Receptors originate from a man between 18 and 35 years old with HIV.

The CDR3 reads CASSLMGPSYEQYF. For the CDR3, the DNA is TGTGCCAGCAGTTTAATGGGACCAAGCTACGAGCAGTACTTC. The gene calls are TRBV28 and TRBJ2-7; D possibly matches TRBD1 or TRBD2 (5 bases each). The length of the CDR3 is 14 residues. V was trimmed by 2 bases and J by 3 bases, leaving 11 bases between them. Germline V gene lookup returns CDR1 MDHEN and CDR2 SYDVKM.

The chain is built from TRBV5-5 and TRBJ2-7; D is perhaps TRBD1 (6 bases). The CDR3 length is 14 residues. V was trimmed by 4 bases and J by 3 bases, leaving 14 bases between them. Germline V gene sequence: CDR1 SGHKS, CDR2 YYEKEE (reference sequence). Written as DNA, the CDR3 is TGTGCCAGCAGCGCCGGACAGATATTCTACGAGCAGTACTTC. As protein: CASSAGQIFYEQYF.

The CDR3 reads CASSVSGIPYEQYF. CDR3 in DNA: TGTGCCAGCAGTGTATCAGGGATCCCCTACGAGCAGTACTTC. The rearrangement joins TRBV6-1 to TRBJ2-7, with a tentative D call TRBD1 (5 bases). There are 14 residues in the CDR3. The V end lost 4 bases, the J end lost 2 bases, and 12 bases lay between the germline ends. Germline loops: CDR1 MNHNS, CDR2 SASEGT.

This chain uses TRBV5-1 with TRBJ2-5; 10 bases agree with TRBD1. CDR1 and CDR2 (germline): SGHRS, YFSETQ. CDR3 size: 16 residues. Trimming cost V 0 bases and J 2 bases; bases outside gene matches: 4. The CDR3 nucleotides are TGCGCCAGCAGCTTGGATGGGACAGGGGTGCAAGAGACCCAGTACTTC. This gives the protein CASSLDGTGVQETQYF.

The rearrangement links TRBV28 to TRBJ1-2; D is perhaps TRBD1 (6 bases). Germline V gives CDR1 MDHEN, CDR2 SYDVKM. The CDR3 sequence is 15 residues long. The CDR3 sequence: CASVGGTFWIYGYTF. CDR3 DNA sequence: TGTGCTTCGGTAGGGGGGACTTTTTGGATATATGGCTACACCTTC.

This sequence joins TRBV9 and TRBJ2-1; TRBD2 agrees at 8 bases. Per the germline V gene, CDR1 is SGDLS and CDR2 is YYNGEE. Trimming cost V 0 bases and J 1 base; bases outside gene matches: 6. CDR3 length: 17 amino acids. The CDR3 region has the DNA TGTGCCAGCAGCGTAGCCGGGGGGGCCTGGTCCTACAATGAGCAGTTCTTC. Its translation is CASSVAGGAWSYNEQFF. Full variable domain (outside the CDR3, taken from reference TRBV9 and TRBJ2-1): DSGVTQTPKHLITATGQRVTLRCSPRSGDLSVYWYQQSLDQGLQFLIQYYNGEERAKGNILERFSAQQFPDLHSELNLSSLELGDSALYFCASSVAGGAWSYNEQFFGPGTRLTVL.

The chain uses TRBV27 and TRBJ1-5; unclear D gene. The germline V gene has CDR1 MNHEY and CDR2 SMNVEV (reference sequence). CDR3 length: 13 amino acids. Deletions cut 5 bases from V and 7 bases from J, with 12 bases between. CDR3 amino acids: CASSGGGRQPQHF. The CDR3 DNA reads as TGTGCCAGCAGTGGTGGAGGGAGACAGCCCCAGCATTTT.

A word on this clone: A read error may account for a junction end that differs from germline. This chain joins TRBV7-7 and TRBJ2-3, with D hard to call. This CDR3 has 15 residues. CDR1 and CDR2 from the germline V gene are SSHAT and FNYEAQ (reference sequence). The CDR3 loop is CASSLTPYRTDTQYF. CDR3 DNA sequence: TGTGCTAGCAGCCTAACCCCTTACCGCACAGATACGCAGTATTTT.

This clone has just one count. The chain employs TRBV10-1 and TRBJ2-1; 9 positions agree with TRBD2. V shed 8 bases and J 8 bases; nucleotides not matched to a gene: 13. Per the germline V gene, CDR1 is WNHNN and CDR2 is SYGVQD (reference sequence). The CDR3 is 15 residues long. CDR3 amino acids: CASGAGTSFLDEQFF. The CDR3 coding sequence is TGCGCCAGCGGAGCCGGGACTAGCTTTTTAGATGAGCAGTTCTTC.

The chain has TRBV29-1 and TRBJ2-2; D possibly corresponds to TRBD1 (6 bases). V lost 1 base and J 7 bases, leaving 7 bases between the germline ends. The CDR3 consists of 12 residues. Germline assignment: CDR1 SQVTM and CDR2 ANQGSEA. Here the CDR3 DNA reads TGCAGCGTTGAAGGGACAGTCGGGGAGCTGTTTTTT. This translates into CSVEGTVGELFF.

The genes are TRBV30 and TRBJ2-7; D might be TRBD1 or TRBD2, each matching 5 bases. The germline CDR1 and CDR2 sequences are GTSNPN and SVGIG (reference sequence). Trimming left V 0 bases short and J 4 bases short, with 16 bases between. The CDR3 runs to 15 residues. CDR3 nucleotides: TGTGCCTGGAGTGTAGCGGACCCCGAGGGGTACGAGCAGTACTTC. Protein sequence: CAWSVADPEGYEQYF.

This clone is medium-sized in the sample. This chain links TRBV6-5 with TRBJ2-7; TRBD2 matches 9 bases. Germline lookup yields CDR1 MNHEY and CDR2 SVGAGI. Unmatched junction bases numbered 5, after V lost 5 bases and J lost 3 bases. This CDR3 contains 14 residues. CDR3 DNA sequence: TGTGCCAGCAGTGTAGCGGGGGCCGTCTACGAGCAGTACTTC. Amino acid sequence: CASSVAGAVYEQYF.

The CDR3 DNA sequence: TGTGCCAGCAGTGACGGGACTAGCACCGGGGAGCTGTTTTTT. Its protein is CASSDGTSTGELFF. The chain combines TRBV6-4 with TRBJ2-2; 8 bases match TRBD2. Germline-derived CDR1 and CDR2 are MRHNA and SNTAGT. This CDR3 has 14 amino acids. After removal of 2 bases from V and 4 bases from J, the junction contained 0 bases not matched to a gene.

The gene calls are TRBV28 and TRBJ1-4; D possibly corresponds to TRBD1 (5 bases). The CDR3 is 14 residues long. Deletions cut 6 bases from V and 4 bases from J, with 12 bases between. Germline-derived CDR1 and CDR2 are MDHEN and SYDVKM. CDR3 coding DNA: TGTGCCAGCAGACAACGGAGGGGTAATGAAAAACTGTTTTTT. Translation gives CASRQRRGNEKLFF.

The chain links TRBV7-9 to TRBJ2-3; D call uncertain. V was clipped by 4 bases and J by 3 bases, with 14 bases between them. There are 15 residues in the CDR3. Germline loops: CDR1 SEHNR, CDR2 FQNEAQ (reference sequence). CDR3: CASSSISDLTDTQYF. For the CDR3, the DNA is TGTGCCAGCAGCTCGATTTCGGACCTAACAGATACGCAGTATTTT.

The chain has TRBV5-1 and TRBJ2-3; 12 bases align to TRBD2. Germline CDR1 SGHRS, CDR2 YFSETQ. Trimming at V came to 2 bases and at J to 2 bases, leaving 3 bases not matched to a gene. The CDR3 consists of 16 residues. CDR3 nucleotides: TGCGCCAGCAGCTTACTAGCGGGGGGAACCACAGATACGCAGTATTTT. Residues: CASSLLAGGTTDTQYF. Filled out from reference TRBV5-1 and TRBJ2-3, the complete variable domain reads KAGVTQTPRYLIKTRGQQVTLSCSPISGHRSVSWYQQTPGQGLQFLFEYFSETQRNKGNFPGRFSGRQFSNSRSEMNVSTLELGDSALYLCASSLLAGGTTDTQYFGPGTRLTVL.

This chain links TRBV12-1 with TRBJ2-7; the table's D call, TRBD2, was not checked against the DNA. TRBV12-1 is a pseudogene locus. The CDR3 length is 19 residues. CDR3 in amino acids: CASSFGSTVAGGPAYEQYV. In DNA, the CDR3 is TGTGCCAGCAGCTTTGGTTCTACGGTAGCGGGGGGACCTGCCTACGAGCAGTACGTC.

J is TRBJ2-3 and V is TRBV7-3, with TRBD1 as a possible D gene (5 bases). The V gene's germline CDR1 is SGHTA and CDR2 FQGTGA. V shed 0 bases and J shed 5 bases, with 12 bases lying between them. The CDR3 contains 15 residues. In DNA, the CDR3 is TGTGCCAGCAGCTTAACCGGACAAGACCTAGATACGCAGTATTTT. Amino acids: CASSLTGQDLDTQYF.

The rearrangement links TRBV2 to TRBJ2-1; D unresolved. This CDR3 has 11 amino acids. Germline V gives CDR1 SNHLY, CDR2 FYNNEI. The germline V and J ends were trimmed by 6 bases and 2 bases, with 2 bases remaining between them. The CDR3, as DNA: TGTGCCAGCAGCGCCTACAATGAGCAGTTCTTC. Its translation: CASSAYNEQFF.

The chain combines TRBV7-9 with TRBJ2-6; 8 positions agree with TRBD1. Losses at the gene ends were 5 bases for V and 17 bases for J; bases not matched to a gene: 8. Looked up from germline, CDR1 is SEHNR and CDR2 is FQNEAQ (reference sequence). The CDR3 runs 12 residues. Here the CDR3 reads CASSVIGQGVTF. CDR3 nucleotide sequence: TGTGCCAGCAGCGTTATCGGACAGGGTGTGACTTTC.

V and J are TRBV11-2 and TRBJ2-7; tentative D call: TRBD1 (6 bases). The V end was cut by 1 base, the J end by 3 bases, with 10 bases between. This CDR3 comprises 14 residues. Germline V gene lookup returns CDR1 SGHAT and CDR2 FQNNGV. CDR3 sequence reads: CASSLATGHYEQYF. The CDR3 DNA follows: TGTGCCAGCAGCTTAGCTACAGGGCACTACGAGCAGTACTTC. Drawing the rest from reference TRBV11-2 and TRBJ2-7, the complete variable domain is EAGVAQSPRYKIIEKRQSVAFWCNPISGHATLYWYQQILGQGPKLLIQFQNNGVVDDSQLPKDRFSAERLKGVDSTLKIQPAKLEDSAVYLCASSLATGHYEQYFGPGTRLTVT.

The genes are TRBV5-5 and TRBJ2-3; D unresolved. Germline CDR1 and CDR2: SGHKS and YYEKEE (reference sequence). The V gene lost 6 bases and the J gene lost 0 bases, with 11 bases spanning the gap. The CDR3 sequence is 14 residues long. The CDR3 DNA follows: TGTGCCAGCATCCTTGCCATGAGCACAGATACGCAGTATTTT. It encodes CASILAMSTDTQYF.

The chain carries TRBV28 and TRBJ2-3; no firm D call. Trimming cost V 2 bases and J 0 bases, with 3 bases left between them. This CDR3 is 13 amino acids long. Germline loops: CDR1 MDHEN, CDR2 SYDVKM. The CDR3 protein is CASSLRSTDTQYF. The CDR3, as DNA: TGTGCCAGCAGTTTAAGGAGCACAGATACGCAGTATTTT.

In its sample, this clone was seen once. The CDR3 DNA is TGCGCCAGCTCAGGGGGACAGGGGTTAGATACGCAGTATTTT. Amino acids: CASSGGQGLDTQYF. J is TRBJ2-3 and V is TRBV5-1, with 10 bases aligning to TRBD1. Germline CDR1 and CDR2: SGHRS and YFSETQ. J lost 5 bases, V lost 7 bases, and 7 bases had no gene match. This CDR3 contains 14 residues.

This chain connects TRBV9 to TRBJ1-1; D possibly corresponds to TRBD1 (5 bases). Trimming took 4 bases from V and 1 from J, leaving 20 bases between them. Germline loops: CDR1 SGDLS, CDR2 YYNGEE. The length of the CDR3 is 17 residues. CDR3 DNA: TGTGCCAGCAGCCCGGCCCTCAGGGTAGGGAGGAACACTGAAGCTTTCTTT. This gives the protein CASSPALRVGRNTEAFF.

The chain combines TRBV7-9 with TRBJ2-7; D remains unclear. This CDR3 comprises 11 residues. V was clipped by 5 bases and J by 2 bases, with 4 bases between them. Germline CDR1 and CDR2: SEHNR and FQNEAQ (reference sequence). The CDR3 loop is CASSPTYEQYF. DNA for the CDR3: TGTGCCAGCAGCCCTACCTACGAGCAGTACTTC.

This chain joins TRBV7-9 and TRBJ1-5; D unclear. Between the trimmed V and J ends, which lost 5 bases and 4 bases, there was a span of 6 bases. This CDR3 has 12 residues. The V gene's germline CDR1 is SEHNR and CDR2 FQNEAQ (reference sequence). CDR3 sequence: CASSQLNQPQHF. The CDR3 DNA follows: TGTGCCAGCAGCCAACTAAATCAGCCCCAGCATTTT.